A single sample gave rise to the 23 T cell receptor beta chains below, sequenced in a study of graft-versus-host responses after intestinal transplantation. Processing was applied to graft tissue in order to liberate intraepithelial and lamina propria lymphocytes. The protocol was immunoSEQ multiplex PCR, while the TCRdb copy is restricted to in-frame clones and leaves out a portion. The repertoire holds under 30,000 clones, with 60% to 85% as singletons. The specimen comprised ileum tissue, sampled 98 days after intestinal transplantation. All receptors derive from a human patient who received an intestinal transplant, so some T cells may come from the graft donor.

The V gene is TRBV5-4, the J gene TRBJ2-3, with D perhaps being TRBD1 or TRBD2 (5 bases each). Deletions cut 3 bases from V and 4 bases from J, with 12 bases between. Germline V lookup: CDR1 SGHNT, CDR2 YYREEE (reference sequence). The CDR3 has 14 amino acids. CDR3 loop: CASSSRDRADTQYF. As DNA, the CDR3 is TGTGCCAGCAGCTCCCGGGACCGCGCAGATACGCAGTATTTT.

The chain recombines TRBV5-1 with TRBJ1-1, with 9 nucleotides matching TRBD1. V lost 3 bases to trimming and J lost 1 base; unmatched junction nucleotides: 4. The CDR3 is made up of 15 amino acids. The germline CDR1 and CDR2 sequences are SGHRS and YFSETQ. As DNA, the CDR3 is TGCGCCAGCAGCTGGGGGACAGGGAGGAACACTGAAGCTTTCTTT. Translation gives CASSWGTGRNTEAFF. The full variable domain, completed using reference TRBV5-1 and TRBJ1-1, is KAGVTQTPRYLIKTRGQQVTLSCSPISGHRSVSWYQQTPGQGLQFLFEYFSETQRNKGNFPGRFSGRQFSNSRSEMNVSTLELGDSALYLCASSWGTGRNTEAFFGQGTRLTVV.

For the CDR3, the DNA is TGTGCCAGCAGCGTCCAGTACACAGATACGCAGTATTTT. It codes for CASSVQYTDTQYF. The rearrangement links TRBV11-2 to TRBJ2-3; D call uncertain. Deletions cut 5 bases from V and 2 bases from J, with 8 bases between. The CDR3 has 13 amino acids. CDR1 and CDR2 from the germline V gene are SGHAT and FQNNGV.

The rearrangement joins TRBV7-2 to TRBJ2-1; 8 bases are shared with TRBD2. The junction had 10 bases not matched to a gene; V was cut back by 1 base and J by 8 bases. This CDR3 region has 16 residues. Per germline, CDR1 SGHTA and CDR2 FQGNSA. The CDR3 coding sequence is TGTGCCAGCAGCTTAGGGAGTGCGGGGGGTATCGATGAGCAGTTCTTC. It is translated as CASSLGSAGGIDEQFF. The complete variable domain, with remaining parts taken from reference TRBV7-2 and TRBJ2-1, reads GAGVSQSPSNKVTEKGKDVELRCDPISGHTALYWYRQSLGQGLEFLIYFQGNSAPDKSGLPSDRFSAERTGGSVSTLTIQRTQQEDSAVYLCASSLGSAGGIDEQFFGPGTRLTVL.

The CDR3 protein is CASKDVWDTEAFF. CDR3 DNA: TGTGCCAGCAAGGATGTATGGGACACTGAAGCTTTCTTT. The chain couples TRBV27 to TRBJ1-1; D unclear. Germline V gene data show CDR1 as MNHEY and CDR2 as SMNVEV (reference sequence). The CDR3 consists of 13 residues. V was shortened by 7 bases and J by 3 bases, with 12 bases between the two germline ends.

The gene calls are TRBV9 and TRBJ2-3; 9 positions agree with TRBD2. This CDR3 contains 15 residues. CDR1 SGDLS and CDR2 YYNGEE come from the germline V gene. J was trimmed by 1 base and V by 4 bases; bases with no gene match: 4. The CDR3 sequence: CASSPSSGGTDTQYF. The CDR3 region has the DNA TGTGCCAGCAGCCCCTCTAGCGGGGGCACAGATACGCAGTATTTT.

This chain joins TRBV27 and TRBJ1-6; D is unresolved. CDR3 size: 12 residues. Trimming removed 3 bases at V and 8 bases at J, with 5 bases between. Germline CDR1 and CDR2: MNHEY and SMNVEV (reference sequence). The CDR3 loop reads CASSFGDSPLHF. The CDR3 DNA reads TGTGCCAGCAGTTTCGGAGATTCACCCCTCCACTTT.

V and J are TRBV7-2 and TRBJ1-3; D is undetermined. The CDR3 has 14 amino acids. Germline V lookup: CDR1 SGHTA, CDR2 FQGNSA. V lost 1 base, J lost 2 bases, and 6 bases lay in between. The CDR3 nucleotides read TGTGCCAGCAGCTTAGGAAATACTGGAAACACCATATATTTT. Translated, it gives CASSLGNTGNTIYF.

The chain joins TRBV18 to TRBJ2-5, with D unresolved. V dropped 0 bases and J dropped 3 bases, with 8 bases sitting between them. CDR1 and CDR2 (germline): KGHSH, LQKENI. CDR3 length: 14 residues. The CDR3 DNA reads TGTGCCAGCTCACCACCCGTCAGTAAAGAGACCCAGTACTTC. Its translation is CASSPPVSKETQYF.

The V gene is TRBV30, the J gene TRBJ2-5, with D maybe TRBD2 (5 bases). Germline assignment: CDR1 GTSNPN and CDR2 SVGIG (reference sequence). Trimming cost V 5 bases and J 7 bases, with 8 bases left between them. This CDR3 region has 10 residues. The CDR3 DNA reads as TGTGCCTGGTCAGAGGGGACCCAGTACTTC. It translates to CAWSEGTQYF.

This chain connects TRBV5-1 to TRBJ2-1; 9 nucleotides line up with TRBD1. The junction had 0 bases not matched to a gene; V was cut back by 0 bases and J by 2 bases. From germline, CDR1 is SGHRS and CDR2 YFSETQ. This CDR3 spans 15 amino acids. CDR3 bases: TGCGCCAGCAGCTTGGACAGGGGGCCCTACAATGAGCAGTTCTTC. This encodes CASSLDRGPYNEQFF.

The V gene is TRBV10-2, the J gene TRBJ2-1, with D hard to call. V lost 2 bases and J lost 6, with 14 bases in between. The germline V gene encodes CDR1 WSHSY and CDR2 SAAADI. CDR3 length equals 15 residues. The CDR3 region is CASSEAPTASNEQFF. CDR3 coding DNA: TGCGCCAGCAGTGAGGCCCCCACAGCGAGCAATGAGCAGTTCTTC.

This chain links TRBV5-1 with TRBJ2-3; 7 positions match TRBD2. The CDR3 loop spans 14 amino acids. With V trimmed by 5 bases and J by 2 bases, 5 bases remained unmatched. From germline, CDR1 is SGHRS and CDR2 YFSETQ. Written as DNA, the CDR3 is TGCGCCAGCAGTGGAGCGGGGCCCACAGATACGCAGTATTTT. This sequence encodes CASSGAGPTDTQYF.

V usage is TRBV11-3 and J usage is TRBJ2-1; D is undetermined. V lost 3 bases and J 3 bases, leaving 6 bases between the germline ends. CDR3 length equals 13 residues. Germline V gives CDR1 SGHNT, CDR2 YENEEA. The CDR3 DNA sequence: TGTGCCAGCAGCTTCCCTTTCTACAATGAGCAGTTCTTC. Translation gives CASSFPFYNEQFF.

The sample holds one count of this clone. This rearrangement joins TRBV30 to TRBJ1-2; no firm D call. The V end was cut by 6 bases, the J end by 1 base, with 12 bases between. In germline, CDR1 is GTSNPN, CDR2 SVGIG (reference sequence). The CDR3 sequence is 13 residues long. The CDR3: CACHSRGNYGYTF. The CDR3, as DNA: TGTGCCTGTCATAGCCGGGGTAACTATGGCTACACCTTC. Full variable domain (outside the CDR3, taken from reference TRBV30 and TRBJ1-2): SQTIHQWPATLVQPVGSPLSLECTVEGTSNPNLYWYRQAAGRGLQLLFYSVGIGQISSEVPQNLSASRPQDRQFILSSKKLLLSDSGFYLCACHSRGNYGYTFGSGTRLTVV.

This clone was detected a few times. The rearrangement uses TRBV19 and TRBJ1-6; D not certain. The CDR3 loop spans 14 amino acids. CDR1 and CDR2 (germline): LNHDA, SQIVND (reference sequence). Trimming removed 5 bases at V and 7 bases at J, with 12 bases between. The CDR3 protein is CASSLIFSNSPLHF. The CDR3 DNA reads TGTGCCAGTAGTCTCATATTCTCCAATTCACCCCTCCACTTT.

This chain uses TRBV6-5 with TRBJ2-7; 8 bases are a match to TRBD1. The length of the CDR3 is 15 residues. Germline CDR1 is MNHEY and CDR2 is SVGAGI. Unmatched junction bases numbered 9, after V lost 6 bases and J lost 2 bases. CDR3 sequence (DNA): TGTGCCAGCAGGCTTATCGGACAGGGCCCCTACGAGCAGTACTTC. It is translated as CASRLIGQGPYEQYF.

The chain employs TRBV9 and TRBJ2-3, with 15 bases identical to TRBD2. V lost 3 bases, J lost 1 base, and 12 bases stayed unmatched. The CDR3 loop spans 20 amino acids. The germline V gene has CDR1 SGDLS and CDR2 YYNGEE. The CDR3 DNA is TGTGCCAGCAGCGGAAGCCCTCTTTGGACTAGCGGGGGGGGCACAGATACGCAGTATTTT. It specifies CASSGSPLWTSGGGTDTQYF.

V and J are TRBV19 and TRBJ1-2, with no clear D. V gave up 8 bases and J gave up 3 bases, with 4 bases separating them. The CDR3 length is 10 residues. The germline V gene encodes CDR1 LNHDA and CDR2 SQIVND (reference sequence). The CDR3: CASSDYGYTF. CDR3 nucleotides: TGTGCCAGTTCGGACTATGGCTACACCTTC.

This chain joins TRBV10-3 and TRBJ1-2, with no clear D. Trimming removed 5 bases at V and 7 bases at J, with 11 bases between. CDR1 and CDR2 (germline): ENHRY, SYGVKD. CDR3 length equals 12 residues. DNA of the CDR3: TGTGCCATCAGTCAAATTCGGGGTGGCTACACCTTC. Its protein is CAISQIRGGYTF.

The chain joins TRBV6-5 to TRBJ1-2, with TRBD1 as a possible D gene (6 bases). With 1 base removed from V and 6 bases from J, the gap between germline ends came to 12 bases. CDR3 length: 14 amino acids. Germline V CDR1 and CDR2: MNHEY, SVGAGI. The CDR3 DNA sequence: TGTGCCAGCAGTTACTGGGGGACATCGGATGGCTACACCTTC. It codes for CASSYWGTSDGYTF.

V is TRBV11-2 and J is TRBJ2-1, with D possibly TRBD2 on 6 matching bases. There are 11 residues in the CDR3. With 7 bases removed from V and 7 bases from J, the gap between germline ends came to 8 bases. Germline CDR1 reads SGHAT; CDR2 reads FQNNGV. The CDR3 DNA reads TGTGCCAGCACGGAGGGGAATGAGCAGTTCTTC. As protein: CASTEGNEQFF.

The J gene is TRBJ2-5, the V gene TRBV29-1; the match to TRBD2 covers 12 bases. CDR1 and CDR2 from the germline V gene are SQVTM and ANQGSEA. The V segment lost 5 bases and the J segment 5 bases; nucleotides outside the gene matches: 9. This CDR3 is 15 amino acids long. CDR3 in DNA: TGCAGCGTTTGGACTAGCGGGGACCTTGGGGAGACCCAGTACTTC. This codes for CSVWTSGDLGETQYF.